These 29 T cell receptor beta chains share one sample of origin, sequenced in a study of blood T cells in healthy people across ages. The use of a sample-barcoded 5' primer and a J-beta primer mix characterized a second PCR of roughly 6 to 11 cycles. Each CDR3 protein is one row after TCRdb ran MiXCR on the 5' RACE reads. Of 380,000 or so distinct CDR3 sequences listed, 45% to 60% were seen once; the top ten hold 50% to 65%. Sequenced material: blood. The receptors originated from a man aged 55 to 70 in good health.

The chain joins TRBV2 to TRBJ2-1, with 8 bases that match TRBD2. The V segment lost 5 bases and the J segment 8 bases; nucleotides outside the gene matches: 11. Per the germline V gene, CDR1 is SNHLY and CDR2 is FYNNEI. CDR3 length equals 15 residues. As DNA, the CDR3 is TGTGCCAGCAGTCCTGTTAGCGGGGTTGGGGATGAGCAGTTCTTC. Amino acid sequence: CASSPVSGVGDEQFF.

This CDR3 is CASSPWTGIGGETQYF. Written as DNA, the CDR3 is TGTGCCAGCAGCCCCTGGACAGGGATCGGCGGAGAGACCCAGTACTTC. The chain carries TRBV7-9 and TRBJ2-7; 8 nucleotides align to TRBD1. Matching the DNA end better, TRBJ2-5 makes the J call doubtful. This CDR3 has 16 amino acids. Germline-derived CDR1 and CDR2 are SEHNR and FQNEAQ (reference sequence).

This chain connects TRBV28 to TRBJ2-5; 8 nucleotides agree with TRBD1. With 5 bases clipped from V and 4 bases from J, the junction kept 9 bases outside the gene matches. This CDR3 comprises 15 residues. Germline V gene sequence: CDR1 MDHEN, CDR2 SYDVKM. CDR3 bases: TGTGCCAGCAGTCCCCCCGGCAGGGGGCGAGAGACCCAGTACTTC. It translates to CASSPPGRGRETQYF. The full variable domain, its missing parts supplied by reference TRBV28 and TRBJ2-5, is DVKVTQSSRYLVKRTGEKVFLECVQDMDHENMFWYRQDPGLGLRLIYFSYDVKMKEKGDIPEGYSVSREKKERFSLILESASTNQTSMYLCASSPPGRGRETQYFGPGTRLLVL.

A few counts support this clonotype. This chain joins TRBV29-1 and TRBJ2-3, with D unresolved. Per germline, CDR1 SQVTM and CDR2 ANQGSEA. V shed 4 bases and J shed 6 bases, with 8 bases lying between them. This CDR3 region has 11 residues. As DNA, the CDR3 is TGCAGCGTTGCCCGGCAGGATACGCAGTATTTT. Translation gives CSVARQDTQYF.

This clonotype was detected only once. CDR3 loop: CSASGLATLSAYNEQFF. The CDR3 nucleotides are TGCAGTGCCTCGGGACTAGCAACGCTCAGCGCCTACAATGAGCAGTTCTTC. The chain employs TRBV20-1 and TRBJ2-1; TRBD2 aligns across 9 bases. J gave up 2 bases and V 6 bases, and 14 bases lay outside the gene matches. The CDR3 is made up of 17 amino acids. The germline CDR1 and CDR2 sequences are DFQATT and SNEGSKA (reference sequence).

The chain uses TRBV12-3 or TRBV12-4 and TRBJ1-6; 7 bases line up with TRBD1. The V gene end was trimmed by 3 bases and the J gene end by 6 bases; junction bases not matched to a gene: 2. This CDR3 has 14 amino acids. CDR3 sequence: CASSLGQINSPLHF. Written as DNA, the CDR3 is TGTGCCAGCAGTTTGGGACAGATTAATTCACCCCTCCACTTT.

The chain is built from TRBV3-1 and TRBJ2-1; TRBD1 or TRBD2 may be the D gene (5 bases each). Looked up from germline, CDR1 is LGHDT and CDR2 is YNNKEL (reference sequence). The V gene lost 7 bases and the J gene lost 3 bases, with 16 bases spanning the gap. CDR3 length equals 15 residues. CDR3 DNA: TGTGCCAGCACCCCCAGCAGTGGGGGCTACAATGAGCAGTTCTTC. Translation: CASTPSSGGYNEQFF.

A few counts support this clonotype. V usage is TRBV12-3 or TRBV12-4 and J usage is TRBJ2-3; 7 bases agree with TRBD1. Unmatched junction bases numbered 6, after V lost 6 bases and J lost 0 bases. The length of the CDR3 is 15 residues. CDR3 coding DNA: TGTGCCAGCAGAAGAGACAGGGCCAGCACAGATACGCAGTATTTT. Translated: CASRRDRASTDTQYF.

This clonotype was observed many times. This sequence joins TRBV11-2 and TRBJ2-7; tentative D call: TRBD1 (5 bases). The CDR3 is 13 residues long. V was trimmed by 5 bases and J by 5 bases, leaving 13 bases between them. Germline CDR1 SGHAT, CDR2 FQNNGV. CDR3 bases: TGTGCCAGCAGCACAATTGGCAGGGACGAGCAGTACTTC. It specifies CASSTIGRDEQYF. The full variable domain, with the rest looked up from reference TRBV11-2 and TRBJ2-7, is EAGVAQSPRYKIIEKRQSVAFWCNPISGHATLYWYQQILGQGPKLLIQFQNNGVVDDSQLPKDRFSAERLKGVDSTLKIQPAKLEDSAVYLCASSTIGRDEQYFGPGTRLTVT.

The V and J genes are TRBV12-3 or TRBV12-4 and TRBJ2-3, with 10 nucleotides matching TRBD1. The CDR3 extends over 13 amino acids. Trimming cost V 1 base and J 10 bases; bases outside gene matches: 2. The CDR3 spells CASSLGTGGAQYF. CDR3 coding DNA: TGTGCCAGCAGTTTAGGGACAGGGGGTGCGCAGTATTTT.

The chain combines TRBV29-1 with TRBJ2-4; D tentatively reads TRBD1 or TRBD2 (5 bases each). The V gene lost 0 bases and the J gene lost 1 base, with 10 bases spanning the gap. There are 15 residues in the CDR3. The germline CDR1 and CDR2 sequences are SQVTM and ANQGSEA. CDR3 amino acids: CSVEEGRRAKNIQYF. For the CDR3, the DNA is TGCAGCGTTGAAGAGGGGCGGAGGGCCAAAAACATTCAGTACTTC.

The chain employs TRBV29-1 and TRBJ1-5, with 7 bases lining up with TRBD1. Germline assignment: CDR1 SQVTM and CDR2 ANQGSEA. Trimming removed 4 bases from V and 5 bases from J; junction bases left unmatched: 8. The length of the CDR3 is 14 residues. For the CDR3, the DNA is TGCAGCGTTGTTGCAGGGGGGATCGATCAGCCCCAGCATTTT. As protein: CSVVAGGIDQPQHF. Supplemented by reference TRBV29-1 and TRBJ1-5, the full variable domain reads SAVISQKPSRDICQRGTSLTIQCQVDSQVTMMFWYRQQPGQSLTLIATANQGSEATYESGFVIDKFPISRPNLTFSTLTVSNMSPEDSSIYLCSVVAGGIDQPQHFGDGTRLSIL.

In its sample, this clonotype was seen once. This rearrangement joins TRBV7-9 to TRBJ2-5, with 8 bases matching TRBD1. Germline CDR1 and CDR2: SEHNR and FQNEAQ (reference sequence). The CDR3 sequence is 14 residues long. J lost 11 bases, V lost 5 bases, and 13 bases had no gene match. The CDR3 DNA follows: TGTGCCAGCAGCGCCGGGACAGGCCTCTGGGAGCAGTACTTC. Its protein product is CASSAGTGLWEQYF.

This chain connects TRBV29-1 to TRBJ2-2; TRBD1 is a possible D gene (6 bases). Deletions cut 7 bases from V and 2 bases from J, with 14 bases between. The germline V gene encodes CDR1 SQVTM and CDR2 ANQGSEA. The CDR3 is made up of 14 amino acids. For the CDR3, the DNA is TGCAGCGCCTGGCAGGGGACAAACACCGGGGAGCTGTTTTTT. Translated, it gives CSAWQGTNTGELFF.

V usage is TRBV3-1 and J usage is TRBJ2-3; D gene unclear. Trimming cost V 5 bases and J 2 bases, with 8 bases left between them. The CDR3 spans 13 residues. Per the germline V gene, CDR1 is LGHDT and CDR2 is YNNKEL (reference sequence). The CDR3 here is CASSWTPTDTQYF. The CDR3 nucleotides are TGTGCCAGCAGCTGGACCCCCACAGATACGCAGTATTTT.

This clonotype appeared once. V gene TRBV15 combines with J gene TRBJ2-1, with a tentative D call TRBD2 (6 bases). The CDR3 is 16 amino acids. Trimming cost V 5 bases and J 1 base, with 15 bases left between them. Germline lookup yields CDR1 LNHNV and CDR2 YYDKDF (reference sequence). Written as DNA, the CDR3 is TGTGCCACCAGCCCGGCGGGACCAGGATCCTACAATGAGCAGTTCTTC. Translating gives CATSPAGPGSYNEQFF.

V is TRBV20-1 and J is TRBJ2-1, with 9 nucleotides matching TRBD2. The CDR3 sequence is 16 residues long. Trimming removed 6 bases from V and 5 bases from J; junction bases left unmatched: 14. CDR1 DFQATT and CDR2 SNEGSKA come from the germline V gene (reference sequence). CDR3: CSALGREGLFNNEQFF. The CDR3 DNA reads TGCAGTGCCCTGGGGCGGGAGGGCCTGTTTAACAATGAGCAGTTCTTC.

The CDR3, as DNA: TGTGCCAGCAATCAAGGGCGGGGGGTACGTTGGGGGACCACTGAAGCTTTCTTT. This gives the protein CASNQGRGVRWGTTEAFF. The J gene is TRBJ1-1, the V gene TRBV7-2; D is perhaps TRBD1 (5 bases). This CDR3 contains 18 residues. Per germline, CDR1 SGHTA and CDR2 FQGNSA. V lost 7 bases and J lost 4, with 28 bases in between.

The rearrangement uses TRBV12-3 or TRBV12-4 and TRBJ2-7; D gene uncertain. The length of the CDR3 is 14 residues. Trimming left V 6 bases short and J 1 base short, with 13 bases between. The CDR3 coding sequence is TGTGCCAGCAGCAGTACAAGAAGATCCTACGAGCAGTACTTC. This translates into CASSSTRRSYEQYF.

On this clonotype itself: The junction departs from germline at one end; a sequencing error may be responsible. The CDR3 loop is CASSVRSGANALTF. In nucleotides, the CDR3 is TGTGCCAGCTCTGTTCGGTCGGGGGCCAACGCCCTGACTTTC. This chain connects TRBV28 to TRBJ2-6, with D possibly being TRBD1 or TRBD2 (6 bases each). The length of the CDR3 is 14 residues. Germline V gene lookup returns CDR1 MDHEN and CDR2 SYDVKM.

This clonotype was seen a few times. The gene calls are TRBV29-1 and TRBJ2-5; D might be TRBD2 (6 bases). The CDR3 runs to 14 residues. Trimming stripped 3 bases from V and 9 bases from J, with 20 bases between. The germline CDR1 and CDR2 sequences are SQVTM and ANQGSEA. CDR3 in DNA: TGCAGCGTTGATGGCAGGGCTCGGACGGGGGCCCAGTACTTC. As protein: CSVDGRARTGAQYF.

Note on this clonotype: One end of the junction is discordant with germline, which a read error may explain. The CDR3 coding sequence is TGTGCCAGCAGTCCACAGGTCATGGTCAAAAACATTCAGGACTTC. Translating gives CASSPQVMVKNIQDF. The chain employs TRBV6-2 or TRBV6-3 and TRBJ2-4, with D possibly being TRBD1 (5 bases). CDR1 and CDR2 from the germline V gene are MNHEY and SVGEGT. This CDR3 has 15 residues.

The chain carries TRBV3-1 and TRBJ2-4; TRBD2 matches 8 bases. The DNA matches TRBJ2-7 better at its end, which makes the J call doubtful. The CDR3 consists of 16 residues. In germline, CDR1 is LGHDT, CDR2 YNNKEL (reference sequence). The CDR3 loop is CASSQDRGTSVYEQYF. As DNA, the CDR3 is TGTGCCAGCAGCCAAGATAGGGGGACTAGTGTCTACGAGCAGTACTTC.

This clonotype was counted at least ten times. The CDR3 DNA reads TGTGCCAGCAGCTTAGGACTAGCGGGAGGCCCCCAAGAGACCCAGTACTTC. It specifies CASSLGLAGGPQETQYF. V usage is TRBV7-2 and J usage is TRBJ2-5, with 13 bases that match TRBD2. Germline V CDR1 and CDR2: SGHTA, FQGNSA. This CDR3 has 17 residues. Losses at the gene ends were 1 base for V and 1 base for J; bases not matched to a gene: 3.

The rearrangement joins TRBV20-1 to TRBJ2-7; 8 bases are a match to TRBD2. The J call is uncertain, as TRBJ2-4 better fits the DNA end. The CDR3 sequence is 15 residues long. Germline loops: CDR1 DFQATT, CDR2 SNEGSKA (reference sequence). In DNA, the CDR3 is TGCAGTGCTAGAGATTGGAGCGGGGGAGGGAACATTCAGTACTTC. Translation gives CSARDWSGGGNIQYF.

The rearrangement uses TRBV29-1 and TRBJ2-5, with 12 nucleotides matching TRBD1. CDR3 size: 20 residues. The germline gives CDR1 SQVTM, CDR2 ANQGSEA. Trimming removed 4 bases from V and 4 bases from J; junction bases left unmatched: 22. CDR3 coding DNA: TGCAGCGTTGTTTTCGGAAGTATCGGGACAGGGGGCGATCGGGGAGAGACCCAGTACTTC. This sequence encodes CSVVFGSIGTGGDRGETQYF. Full variable domain (rest looked up from reference TRBV29-1 and TRBJ2-5): SAVISQKPSRDICQRGTSLTIQCQVDSQVTMMFWYRQQPGQSLTLIATANQGSEATYESGFVIDKFPISRPNLTFSTLTVSNMSPEDSSIYLCSVVFGSIGTGGDRGETQYFGPGTRLLVL.

The table lists this clonotype with many counts. V usage is TRBV13 and J usage is TRBJ1-2; no reliable D call. Germline CDR1 reads PRHDT; CDR2 reads FYEKMQ (reference sequence). The length of the CDR3 is 13 residues. The V end was cut by 3 bases, the J end by 7 bases, with 12 bases between. The CDR3 loop reads CASSFYFEGGYTF. The CDR3 DNA reads TGTGCCAGCAGCTTCTATTTTGAGGGTGGCTACACCTTC.

The rearrangement links TRBV29-1 to TRBJ2-3; a possible D gene is TRBD2 (5 bases). This CDR3 spans 15 amino acids. CDR1 is SQVTM and CDR2 is ANQGSEA in the germline V gene. The V end lost 8 bases, the J end lost 2 bases, and 20 bases lay between the germline ends. CDR3 in amino acids: CSSTKSGADTDTQYF. The CDR3, as DNA: TGCAGCTCAACTAAGAGCGGAGCTGACACAGATACGCAGTATTTT.

This sequence joins TRBV6-6 and TRBJ1-2; possible D gene TRBD1, 5 bases. Trimming took off 6 bases at V and 0 bases at J, with 14 bases between the two ends. Germline CDR1 is MNHNY and CDR2 is SVGAGI (reference sequence). This CDR3 contains 15 residues. In DNA, the CDR3 is TGTGCCAGCAGGGATATGGGGCTAGCTAACTATGGCTACACCTTC. It yields the protein CASRDMGLANYGYTF.